Given below is one T cell receptor beta chain in context. Its antigen is currently not known. The input lacks base qualities; no much larger clone sits a single base away. These data belong to a study of T-cell reconstitution after alpha-beta-depleted transplantation in children (dated by TCRdb to the mid-2010s). In terms of the full investigation: T-cell immune reconstitution after TCRalphabeta/CD19-depleted allogeneic hematopoietic cell transplantation in children was quantitatively tracked in the study by means of TCR repertoire profiling.

Library preparation used PCR. TCRdb lists the instrument as Illumina HiSeq 2500. TCR libraries were prepared with molecular barcoding, using unique molecular identifiers to normalize TCRbeta repertoire quantification. The public sequencing data were trimmed at Q25 with fastp and processed into clonotypes with MiXCR by TCRdb, which kept only in-frame beta chains. Rows matching on CDR3 protein sequence are summarized as one entry with the most common DNA and genes. In this sample the table shows approximately 420,000 distinct CDR3 sequences, 9.5% to 13% of which occur a single time. Of the sample, over 4.5% is held by the ten largest clones. The CDR1 and CDR2 encoded by the germline V gene (reference sequence) are MNHEY and SMNVEV. The CDR3 sequence holds 14 residues, the cysteine and phenylalanine included. This entry keeps only the CDR3 DNA: 42 bases, framed from base 1. At the junction V is shortened by 4 bases and J by 7 bases; bases outside the gene matches: 2.

Here the chain combines TRBV27 and TRBJ1-6; the central 9 bases match TRBD1. The input for sequencing was PBMCs from the stem cell graft donor, taken from the stem cell graft. The clonotype comes from a human donor who donated a stem cell graft to a child with acute myeloid leukemia. The CDR3 is CASSWGQGNSPLHF. The nucleotides read TGTGCCAGCAGTTGGGGACAGGGAAATTCACCCCTCCACTTT.